One sample yielded the 20 T cell receptor beta chains listed below, sequenced in a study of T cell responses to AZD1222 COVID-19 vaccine. Profiled with immunoSEQ multiplex PCR; TCRdb holds only in-frame clones, not every one. The repertoire has around 70,000 clones, more than 70% of them found once; the top ten carry around 8%. The sequencing used peripheral blood, collected on day 0 of AZD1222 vaccination. All receptors come from an adult in good health.

The chain joins TRBV5-5 to TRBJ2-7, with TRBD1 matching over 9 bases. Germline V gives CDR1 SGHKS, CDR2 YYEKEE (reference sequence). The CDR3 runs to 16 residues. The V segment lost 3 bases and the J segment 4 bases; nucleotides outside the gene matches: 11. This CDR3 is CASSYGGTGRQYEQYF. CDR3 sequence (DNA): TGTGCCAGCAGCTATGGTGGGACAGGGCGCCAATACGAGCAGTACTTC. Variable domain in full (rest from reference TRBV5-5 and TRBJ2-7): DAGVTQSPTHLIKTRGQQVTLRCSPISGHKSVSWYQQVLGQGPQFIFQYYEKEERGRGNFPDRFSARQFPNYSSELNVNALLLGDSALYLCASSYGGTGRQYEQYFGPGTRLTVT.

This clone was found once. The chain joins TRBV5-1 to TRBJ2-1; the match to TRBD1 covers 7 bases. CDR3 length: 14 residues. CDR1 and CDR2 (germline): SGHRS, YFSETQ. The V and J ends lost 0 bases and 6 bases, in that order; junction bases with no gene match: 3. The CDR3 here is CASSLEGASNEQFF. The CDR3 nucleotides read TGCGCCAGCAGCTTGGAGGGGGCGTCCAATGAGCAGTTCTTC.

This clone has more than one count but fewer than ten. The genes are TRBV4-1 and TRBJ2-3, with TRBD2 matching 13 bases. The V gene's germline CDR1 is MGHRA and CDR2 YSYEKL. This CDR3 has 15 amino acids. Losses at the gene ends were 4 bases for V and 4 bases for J; bases not matched to a gene: 2. The DNA of the CDR3 is TGCGCCAGCAGCCGAACTAGCGGGAGGGCAGATACGCAGTATTTT. Translated, it gives CASSRTSGRADTQYF.

CDR3 protein: CASSPPSGVDPYNEQFF. The CDR3 DNA follows: TGTGCCAGCAGCCCCCCCTCAGGGGTCGATCCCTACAATGAGCAGTTCTTC. V gene TRBV3-1 (or the pseudogene TRBV3-2) combines with J gene TRBJ2-1, with D perhaps TRBD1 (6 bases). This CDR3 is 17 amino acids long. Trimming removed 4 bases from V and 2 bases from J, with 18 bases in between. Germline values: CDR1 LGHDT, CDR2 YNNKEL (reference sequence).

This chain links TRBV19 with TRBJ2-1; 8 bases are a match to TRBD2. V shed 4 bases and J 8 bases; nucleotides not matched to a gene: 13. Germline values: CDR1 LNHDA, CDR2 SQIVND (reference sequence). The CDR3 totals 16 residues. CDR3 DNA: TGTGCCAGTAGTAAAAATACGGGAGGGCCTTCCGATGAGCAGTTCTTC. Its protein product is CASSKNTGGPSDEQFF.

This chain uses TRBV2 with TRBJ2-3; D is perhaps TRBD2 (6 bases). This CDR3 is built from 14 residues. Germline CDR1 is SNHLY and CDR2 is FYNNEI. V lost 6 bases and J 3 bases, leaving 13 bases between the germline ends. In DNA, the CDR3 is TGTGCCAGCAGACGGGAGATGGTGACAGATACGCAGTATTTT. This sequence encodes CASRREMVTDTQYF.

The genes are TRBV24-1 and TRBJ2-7, with 11 bases aligning to TRBD1. This CDR3 comprises 15 residues. The germline V gene has CDR1 KGHDR and CDR2 SFDVKD. J was trimmed by 7 bases and V by 2 bases; bases with no gene match: 6. The CDR3 region is CATSDSGTGGREQYF. The CDR3 region has the DNA TGTGCCACCAGTGATTCCGGGACAGGGGGGAGAGAGCAGTACTTC.

The J gene is TRBJ2-7, the V gene TRBV21-1; the D call in the table, TRBD1, was not verified against the DNA. TRBV21-1 is marked as a pseudogene. This CDR3 comprises 14 residues. CDR3: CASSKVKGANEQYF. The CDR3 DNA follows: TGTGCCAGCAGCAAAGTAAAGGGGGCGAACGAGCAGTACTTC.

The chain uses TRBV6-1 and TRBJ2-7; 14 positions agree with TRBD2. Germline lookup yields CDR1 MNHNS and CDR2 SASEGT. The CDR3 covers 15 residues. J lost 4 bases, V lost 3 bases, and 2 bases had no gene match. The CDR3 reads CASSEGLAGEYEQYF. The DNA of the CDR3 is TGTGCCAGCAGTGAGGGACTAGCGGGGGAATACGAGCAGTACTTC.

The chain links TRBV6-5 to TRBJ1-2; D is unresolved. Looked up from germline, CDR1 is MNHEY and CDR2 is SVGAGI. The CDR3 consists of 13 residues. V was clipped by 0 bases and J by 5 bases, with 7 bases between them. CDR3 sequence reads: CASSYSPAYGYTF. The CDR3 nucleotides are TGTGCCAGCAGTTACTCTCCAGCTTATGGCTACACCTTC.

The chain is built from TRBV5-4 and TRBJ2-1; 10 nucleotides agree with TRBD2. The germline gives CDR1 SGHNT, CDR2 YYREEE (reference sequence). This CDR3 has 15 residues. The junction had 7 bases not matched to a gene; V was cut back by 2 bases and J by 8 bases. CDR3 sequence: CASSFTGLALDEQFF. The CDR3 DNA sequence: TGTGCCAGCAGCTTTACGGGACTAGCGTTGGATGAGCAGTTCTTC.

CDR3 loop: CASNYRAGNSPLHF. The CDR3 region has the DNA TGTGCCAGCAACTACAGGGCTGGTAATTCACCCCTCCACTTT. V usage is TRBV5-5 and J usage is TRBJ1-6; D possibly corresponds to TRBD1 (6 bases). V lost 6 bases and J 6 bases, leaving 13 bases between the germline ends. Germline V gene sequence: CDR1 SGHKS, CDR2 YYEKEE (reference sequence). The CDR3 is 14 amino acids.

This chain's CDR3 is CASSHRTGSGNTIYF. For the CDR3, the DNA is TGTGCCAGCTCACATCGGACAGGCTCTGGAAACACCATATATTTT. This chain uses TRBV18 with TRBJ1-3, with 7 positions matching TRBD1. The length of the CDR3 is 15 residues. CDR1 is KGHSH, CDR2 LQKENI, per germline. J was trimmed by 0 bases and V by 4 bases; bases with no gene match: 3.

This chain joins TRBV12-3 or TRBV12-4 and TRBJ1-2; D gene uncertain. V lost 3 bases and J lost 8, with 13 bases in between. The CDR3 totals 13 residues. CDR3 sequence (DNA): TGTGCCAGCAGTTTCAGTGGGGTTGGAGGCTACACCTTC. This translates into CASSFSGVGGYTF.

The chain couples TRBV30 to TRBJ2-7, with D maybe TRBD2 (5 bases). Germline V lookup: CDR1 GTSNPN, CDR2 SVGIG (reference sequence). The CDR3 totals 12 residues. Deletions cut 3 bases from V and 7 bases from J, with 13 bases between. The CDR3, as DNA: TGTGCCTGGAGGGGAGCCCAAGCGGAGCAGTACTTC. This translates into CAWRGAQAEQYF.

V is TRBV15 and J is TRBJ2-7; D might be TRBD2 (7 bases). The CDR3 consists of 14 residues. V was trimmed by 3 bases and J by 2 bases, leaving 11 bases between them. Germline-derived CDR1 and CDR2 are LNHNV and YYDKDF (reference sequence). CDR3 coding DNA: TGTGCCACCAGCAGGGGGGCGGGAGCCTACGAGCAGTACTTC. It specifies CATSRGAGAYEQYF.

This clone was picked up a small number of times. The chain employs TRBV6-4 and TRBJ2-3; no reliable D call. V lost 3 bases, J lost 0 bases, and 7 bases lay in between. The CDR3 totals 14 residues. The germline V gene has CDR1 MRHNA and CDR2 SNTAGT. The CDR3 loop reads CASSEDGSTDTQYF. In DNA, the CDR3 is TGTGCCAGCAGTGAGGACGGGAGCACAGATACGCAGTATTTT.

The gene calls are TRBV9 and TRBJ1-4; the match to TRBD1 covers 9 bases. V lost 3 bases, J lost 0 bases, and 6 bases stayed unmatched. There are 17 residues in the CDR3. The germline V gene encodes CDR1 SGDLS and CDR2 YYNGEE. CDR3 sequence reads: CASSARDRAATNEKLFF. CDR3 DNA sequence: TGTGCCAGCAGCGCGCGGGACAGGGCTGCAACTAATGAAAAACTGTTTTTT.

The chain carries TRBV5-1 and TRBJ1-2; maybe TRBD1 (6 bases). V was clipped by 0 bases and J by 5 bases, with 11 bases between them. The V gene's germline CDR1 is SGHRS and CDR2 YFSETQ. The CDR3 is 14 amino acids. The CDR3 here is CASSLAGGAYGYTF. The DNA for the CDR3 is TGCGCCAGCAGCTTGGCGGGGGGCGCGTATGGCTACACCTTC.

This rearrangement joins TRBV27 to TRBJ1-4; possible D gene TRBD1, 5 bases. Germline CDR1 is MNHEY and CDR2 is SMNVEV (reference sequence). V was clipped by 3 bases and J by 4 bases, with 12 bases between them. The CDR3 covers 15 residues. CDR3 DNA: TGTGCCAGCAGTTTCCTCGACAGCCTTAATGAAAAACTGTTTTTT. This encodes CASSFLDSLNEKLFF.